What follows are 21 T cell receptor beta chains derived from one specimen sequenced in a study of blood T cell repertoires in COVID-19. This table comes from immunoSEQ multiplex PCR, and its TCRdb copy is limited to in-frame clones, with some not included. The sample includes fewer than 700,000 clones, 70% to 90% of them seen just once. The sequenced sample consisted of peripheral blood. Receptor source: a woman aged 45-60 years with COVID-19, enrolled during active disease.

The V call is TRBV27, the J call TRBJ1-2, with 10 bases fitting TRBD1. CDR1 and CDR2 from the germline V gene are MNHEY and SMNVEV (reference sequence). The CDR3 sequence is 18 residues long. The trim removed 5 bases at V and 1 base at J, leaving 13 bases unmatched. CDR3 sequence (DNA): TGTGCCAGCAGTCCAAGGCCTCCCGGGACAGGGGTTAACTATGGCTACACCTTC. Translation gives CASSPRPPGTGVNYGYTF.

The V and J genes are TRBV6-5 and TRBJ2-1, with 7 bases lining up with TRBD2. The CDR3 extends over 15 amino acids. V lost 0 bases to trimming and J lost 13 bases; unmatched junction nucleotides: 12. Germline V gene sequence: CDR1 MNHEY, CDR2 SVGAGI. The CDR3: CASSYSVLWGGGQFF. DNA of the CDR3: TGTGCCAGCAGTTACTCGGTTTTATGGGGCGGGGGACAGTTCTTC.

The CDR3 nucleotides are TGTGCCACCGGGACAGGAGATCAGCCCCAGCATTTT. This codes for CATGTGDQPQHF. The rearrangement links TRBV24-1 to TRBJ1-5; 8 nucleotides match TRBD1. Germline CDR1 is KGHDR and CDR2 is SFDVKD. Trimming at V came to 9 bases and at J to 5 bases, leaving 2 bases not matched to a gene. This CDR3 contains 12 residues.

The gene calls are TRBV28 and TRBJ2-3; 7 bases match TRBD2. V was clipped by 6 bases and J by 1 base; unmatched bases: 7. Germline CDR1 MDHEN, CDR2 SYDVKM. The CDR3 is made up of 15 amino acids. The CDR3 loop reads CASSPGLVGTDTQYF. In DNA, the CDR3 is TGTGCCAGCAGCCCCGGACTAGTAGGCACAGATACGCAGTATTTT. Full variable domain (missing parts from reference TRBV28 and TRBJ2-3): DVKVTQSSRYLVKRTGEKVFLECVQDMDHENMFWYRQDPGLGLRLIYFSYDVKMKEKGDIPEGYSVSREKKERFSLILESASTNQTSMYLCASSPGLVGTDTQYFGPGTRLTVL.

This clone was detected only once. The genes are TRBV19 and TRBJ1-1; tentative D call: TRBD1 (6 bases). V lost 3 bases and J lost 0, with 14 bases in between. Per germline, CDR1 LNHDA and CDR2 SQIVND (reference sequence). This CDR3 is 16 amino acids long. CDR3 DNA: TGTGCCAGTAGTATTGCGGACAGCCAAATGAACACTGAAGCTTTCTTT. The encoded protein is CASSIADSQMNTEAFF. Using reference TRBV19 and TRBJ1-1 for the parts outside the CDR3, the full variable domain is DGGITQSPKYLFRKEGQNVTLSCEQNLNHDAMYWYRQDPGQGLRLIYYSQIVNDFQKGDIAEGYSVSREKKESFPLTVTSAQKNPTAFYLCASSIADSQMNTEAFFGQGTRLTVV.

V and J are TRBV9 and TRBJ2-2; 11 bases match TRBD1. The CDR3 has 16 residues. Germline CDR1 is SGDLS and CDR2 is YYNGEE. Trimming removed 1 base from V and 6 bases from J; junction bases left unmatched: 5. The CDR3 spells CASSVFGTGGSGELFF. The CDR3 DNA follows: TGTGCCAGCAGCGTATTCGGGACAGGGGGATCCGGGGAGCTGTTTTTT.

This chain links TRBV30 with TRBJ2-1; 7 positions agree with TRBD2. CDR3 length: 15 amino acids. The junction had 9 bases not matched to a gene; V was cut back by 4 bases and J by 3 bases. Germline CDR1 reads GTSNPN; CDR2 reads SVGIG (reference sequence). CDR3 coding DNA: TGTGCCTGGACCACCGAACGGGAGGTCTACAATGAGCAGTTCTTC. Encoded protein: CAWTTEREVYNEQFF.

This chain uses TRBV30 with TRBJ1-2, with 8 bases that match TRBD1. CDR1 is GTSNPN, CDR2 SVGIG, per germline (reference sequence). The CDR3 has 16 residues. V lost 0 bases, J lost 5 bases, and 11 bases stayed unmatched. In nucleotides, the CDR3 is TGTGCCTGGAGTGTAGCTTTGGCAGGGGGCCGTTATGGCTACACCTTC. It yields the protein CAWSVALAGGRYGYTF.

The rearrangement uses TRBV5-8 and TRBJ1-4, with a tentative D call TRBD1 (5 bases). Trimming removed 3 bases at V and 0 bases at J, with 15 bases between. The CDR3 has 17 residues. Germline V CDR1 and CDR2: SGHTS, YDEGEE. The CDR3 loop reads CASSSPLGLATNEKLFF. CDR3 nucleotide sequence: TGTGCCAGCAGCTCCCCCTTGGGGCTTGCAACTAATGAAAAACTGTTTTTT. Based on the CDR3 plus reference TRBV5-8 and TRBJ1-4, the full variable domain is EAGVTQSPTHLIKTRGQQATLRCSPISGHTSVYWYQQALGLGLQFLLWYDEGEERNRGNFPPRFSGRQFPNYSSELNVNALELEDSALYLCASSSPLGLATNEKLFFGSGTQLSVL.

This chain uses TRBV4-1 with TRBJ1-3; D is unresolved. The CDR3 runs 15 residues. Trimming took off 2 bases at V and 9 bases at J, with 17 bases between the two ends. Germline assignment: CDR1 MGHRA and CDR2 YSYEKL. DNA for the CDR3: TGCGCCAGCAGCCAATGGCGGGAACGATTTTTCACCATATATTTT. Translated, it gives CASSQWRERFFTIYF.

The genes are TRBV27 and TRBJ1-2; no firm D call. V was clipped by 4 bases and J by 5 bases, with 11 bases between them. The CDR3 sequence is 13 residues long. Per germline, CDR1 MNHEY and CDR2 SMNVEV (reference sequence). CDR3: CASSYHSSYGYTF. CDR3 sequence (DNA): TGTGCCAGCAGTTATCATAGCTCTTATGGCTACACCTTC.

The chain employs TRBV3-1 (or the pseudogene TRBV3-2) and TRBJ2-3, with D maybe TRBD1 (6 bases). The CDR3 covers 14 residues. Trimming removed 1 base from V and 1 base from J, with 6 bases in between. Germline CDR1 and CDR2: LGHDT and YNNKEL (reference sequence). CDR3 nucleotides: TGTGCCAGCAGCCAAGGGACAGGCACAGATACGCAGTATTTT. This codes for CASSQGTGTDTQYF.

V gene TRBV28 combines with J gene TRBJ1-2; maybe TRBD1 (6 bases). This CDR3 comprises 14 residues. V lost 5 bases and J lost 8, with 18 bases in between. The germline gives CDR1 MDHEN, CDR2 SYDVKM. The chain's CDR3 is CASSLPTGLEGYTF. The DNA of the CDR3 is TGTGCCAGCAGTCTTCCAACAGGGTTAGAGGGCTACACCTTC.

This chain connects TRBV7-2 to TRBJ1-1; TRBD1 matches at 8 bases. V trimming: 4 bases; J trimming: 11 bases; junction bases outside the gene matches: 15. The V gene's germline CDR1 is SGHTA and CDR2 FQGNSA. The CDR3 covers 15 residues. CDR3 in amino acids: CASSSPGTGDLRAFF. CDR3 sequence (DNA): TGTGCCAGCAGCTCCCCCGGGACAGGCGACTTGAGGGCTTTCTTT.

J is TRBJ1-6 and V is TRBV6-5; D is perhaps TRBD1 (5 bases). This CDR3 has 15 residues. CDR1 is MNHEY and CDR2 is SVGAGI in the germline V gene. V lost 6 bases, J lost 7 bases, and 16 bases lay in between. DNA for the CDR3: TGTGCCAGCAGCCGTAAAGGGGCTGGGAATTCACCCCTCCACTTT. It encodes CASSRKGAGNSPLHF.

The rearrangement uses TRBV27 and TRBJ1-4, with 10 bases aligning to TRBD1. Germline CDR1 reads MNHEY; CDR2 reads SMNVEV (reference sequence). The ends lost 4 bases at V and 5 bases at J; junction bases unmatched: 4. CDR3 size: 15 residues. The CDR3 sequence: CASSWTGGPNEKLFF. The CDR3 bases are TGTGCCAGCAGTTGGACAGGGGGTCCAAATGAAAAACTGTTTTTT.

As for this clone: The sample holds other DNA sequences that translate to the same CDR3. The gene calls are TRBV28 and TRBJ1-2; 7 bases match TRBD1. Germline CDR1 MDHEN, CDR2 SYDVKM. Unmatched junction bases numbered 4, after V lost 5 bases and J lost 4 bases. The CDR3 runs to 13 residues. Here the CDR3 DNA reads TGTGCCAGCAGTGCCCGACAGGGCTATGGCTACACCTTC. Translation gives CASSARQGYGYTF.

The chain employs TRBV6-5 and TRBJ1-1, with 7 bases lining up with TRBD1. The CDR3 spans 14 residues. The germline V gene encodes CDR1 MNHEY and CDR2 SVGAGI. With V trimmed by 8 bases and J by 5 bases, 11 bases remained unmatched. This CDR3 reads CASLPDRVVTEAFF. The CDR3 coding sequence is TGTGCCAGCCTCCCAGACAGGGTAGTAACTGAAGCTTTCTTT.

This clone has a single count. The V gene is TRBV7-6, the J gene TRBJ2-1; 7 nucleotides agree with TRBD2. There are 16 residues in the CDR3. Per germline, CDR1 SGHVS and CDR2 FNYEAQ. The V segment lost 4 bases and the J segment 3 bases; nucleotides outside the gene matches: 9. The CDR3 loop is CASSSYMTGGYNEQFF. CDR3 DNA sequence: TGTGCCAGCAGCTCCTACATGACGGGGGGCTACAATGAGCAGTTCTTC.

In this sample, this clone turned up a few times. The rearrangement joins TRBV7-9 to TRBJ2-1, with D possibly matching TRBD2 (6 bases). The CDR3 covers 14 residues. The V gene lost 5 bases and the J gene lost 8 bases, with 16 bases spanning the gap. CDR1 is SEHNR and CDR2 is FQNEAQ in the germline V gene (reference sequence). The CDR3 region is CASSLSSGDDEQFF. The CDR3 DNA is TGTGCCAGCAGCCTCTCTTCGGGAGACGATGAGCAGTTCTTC.

The J gene is TRBJ1-2, the V gene TRBV4-1, with a possible D match to TRBD1 (5 bases). The CDR3 loop spans 13 amino acids. V dropped 8 bases and J dropped 8 bases, with 18 bases sitting between them. Germline V gene data show CDR1 as MGHRA and CDR2 as YSYEKL. CDR3 DNA sequence: TGCGCCAGCTCGCCGGGGGAATCGAAAGGCTACACCTTC. The encoded protein is CASSPGESKGYTF.